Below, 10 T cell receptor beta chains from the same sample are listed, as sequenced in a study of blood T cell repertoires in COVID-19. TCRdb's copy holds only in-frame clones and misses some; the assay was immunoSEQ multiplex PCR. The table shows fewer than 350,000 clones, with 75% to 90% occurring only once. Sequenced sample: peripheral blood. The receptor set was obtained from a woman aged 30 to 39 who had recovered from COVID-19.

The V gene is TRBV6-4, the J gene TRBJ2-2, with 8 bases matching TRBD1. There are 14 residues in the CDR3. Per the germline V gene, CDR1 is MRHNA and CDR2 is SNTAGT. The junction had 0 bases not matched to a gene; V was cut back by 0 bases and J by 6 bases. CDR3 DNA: TGTGCCAGCAGTGACTCGACAGGGGCCGGGGAGCTGTTTTTT. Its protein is CASSDSTGAGELFF.

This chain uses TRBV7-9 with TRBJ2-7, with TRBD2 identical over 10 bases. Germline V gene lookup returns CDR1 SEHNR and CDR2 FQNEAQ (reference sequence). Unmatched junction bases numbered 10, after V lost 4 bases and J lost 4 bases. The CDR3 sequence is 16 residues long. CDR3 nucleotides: TGTGCCAGCAGCTCTCCCCGCCAGCGGGAGGGATACGAGCAGTACTTC. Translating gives CASSSPRQREGYEQYF. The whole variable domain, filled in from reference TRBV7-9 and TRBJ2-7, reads DTGVSQNPRHKITKRGQNVTFRCDPISEHNRLYWYRQTLGQGPEFLTYFQNEAQLEKSRLLSDRFSAERPKGSFSTLEIQRTEQGDSAMYLCASSSPRQREGYEQYFGPGTRLTVT.

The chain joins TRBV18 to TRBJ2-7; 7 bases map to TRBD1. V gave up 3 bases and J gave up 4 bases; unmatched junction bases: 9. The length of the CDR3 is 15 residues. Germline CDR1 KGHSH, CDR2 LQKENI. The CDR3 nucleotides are TGTGCCAGCTCACCGGGTACAGGGGCGGCTTACGAGCAGTACTTC. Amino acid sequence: CASSPGTGAAYEQYF.

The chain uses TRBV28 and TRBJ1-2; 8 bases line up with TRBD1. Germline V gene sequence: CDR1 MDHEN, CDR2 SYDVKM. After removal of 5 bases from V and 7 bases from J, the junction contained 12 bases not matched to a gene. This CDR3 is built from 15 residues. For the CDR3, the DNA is TGTGCCAGCAGTCTAAGACAGGGGATTCAGAGTGGCTACACCTTC. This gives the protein CASSLRQGIQSGYTF.

DNA for the CDR3: TGTGCCTGGAGCCCTAGGGGGTGGACTAGATCTTATGAGCAGTTCTTC. As protein: CAWSPRGWTRSYEQFF. The V call is TRBV30, the J call TRBJ2-1; D is possibly TRBD2 (7 bases). CDR3 length: 16 residues. Trimming cost V 3 bases and J 8 bases, with 23 bases left between them. Germline CDR1 and CDR2: GTSNPN and SVGIG (reference sequence).

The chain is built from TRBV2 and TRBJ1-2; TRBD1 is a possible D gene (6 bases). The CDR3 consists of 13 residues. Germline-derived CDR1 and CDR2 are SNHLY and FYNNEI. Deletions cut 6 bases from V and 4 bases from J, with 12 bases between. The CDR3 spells CASSSQGAYGYTF. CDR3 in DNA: TGTGCCAGCAGCTCACAGGGAGCCTATGGCTACACCTTC.

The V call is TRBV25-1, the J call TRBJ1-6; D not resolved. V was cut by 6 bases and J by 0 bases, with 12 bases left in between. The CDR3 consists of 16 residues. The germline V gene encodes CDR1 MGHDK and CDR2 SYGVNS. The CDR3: CASRDGGSSYNSPLHF. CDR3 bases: TGTGCCAGCAGAGATGGAGGGAGCTCCTATAATTCACCCCTCCACTTT.

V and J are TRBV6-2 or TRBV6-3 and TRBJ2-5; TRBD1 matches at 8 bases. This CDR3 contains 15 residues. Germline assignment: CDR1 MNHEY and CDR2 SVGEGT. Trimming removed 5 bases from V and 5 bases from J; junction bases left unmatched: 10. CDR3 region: CASSRRAGGEETQYF. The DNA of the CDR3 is TGTGCCAGCAGTCGCCGGGCAGGGGGCGAGGAGACCCAGTACTTC.

This chain's CDR3 is CATTPRGSLYEQYF. For the CDR3, the DNA is TGTGCCACCACACCACGGGGTTCCCTCTACGAGCAGTACTTC. The rearrangement links TRBV5-6 to TRBJ2-7; D may be TRBD2 (5 bases). Germline V gene lookup returns CDR1 SGHDT and CDR2 YYEEEE. The CDR3 runs to 14 residues. The V and J ends lost 9 bases and 3 bases respectively, with 19 bases between them.

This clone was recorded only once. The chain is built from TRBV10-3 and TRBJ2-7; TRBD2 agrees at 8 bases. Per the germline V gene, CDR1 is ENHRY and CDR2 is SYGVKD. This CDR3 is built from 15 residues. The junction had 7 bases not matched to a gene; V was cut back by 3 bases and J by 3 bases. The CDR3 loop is CAISEGLAGSYEQYF. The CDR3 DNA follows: TGTGCCATCAGTGAAGGGCTAGCGGGCAGCTACGAGCAGTACTTC.